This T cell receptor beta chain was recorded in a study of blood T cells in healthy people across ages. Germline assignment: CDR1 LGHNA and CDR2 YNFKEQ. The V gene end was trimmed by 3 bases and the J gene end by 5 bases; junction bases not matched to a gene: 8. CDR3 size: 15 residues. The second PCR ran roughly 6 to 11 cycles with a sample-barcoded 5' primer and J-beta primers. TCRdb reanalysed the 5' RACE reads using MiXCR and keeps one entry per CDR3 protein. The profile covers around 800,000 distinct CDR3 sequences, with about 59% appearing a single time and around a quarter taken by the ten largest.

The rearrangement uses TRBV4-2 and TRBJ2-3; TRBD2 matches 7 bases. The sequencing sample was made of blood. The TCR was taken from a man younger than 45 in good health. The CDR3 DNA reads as TGTGCCAGCAGCCACCAAGGAGGCGGGAGAGATACGCAGTATTTT. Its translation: CASSHQGGGRDTQYF.